This T cell receptor beta chain was recovered during a study of cytomegalovirus exposure and HLA in healthy donors. The V gene's germline CDR1 is LNHDA and CDR2 SQIVND (reference sequence). Trimming left V 7 bases short and J 5 bases short, with 17 bases between. CDR3 length: 15 residues. Generated by immunoSEQ multiplex PCR, the TCRdb table keeps only in-frame clones and is missing some. The profile covers around 150,000 clones, with nearly 90% appearing a single time and 4% to 4.5% taken by the ten largest. The chain has TRBV19 and TRBJ2-2; D possibly corresponds to TRBD1 (6 bases). The origin of this receptor is a man aged 18 to 30 in good health and CMV-seropositive. Sample: PBMCs. The CDR3 spells CASKPRGHFTGELFF. DNA for the CDR3: TGTGCCAGTAAACCCAGGGGACACTTTACCGGGGAGCTGTTTTTT.